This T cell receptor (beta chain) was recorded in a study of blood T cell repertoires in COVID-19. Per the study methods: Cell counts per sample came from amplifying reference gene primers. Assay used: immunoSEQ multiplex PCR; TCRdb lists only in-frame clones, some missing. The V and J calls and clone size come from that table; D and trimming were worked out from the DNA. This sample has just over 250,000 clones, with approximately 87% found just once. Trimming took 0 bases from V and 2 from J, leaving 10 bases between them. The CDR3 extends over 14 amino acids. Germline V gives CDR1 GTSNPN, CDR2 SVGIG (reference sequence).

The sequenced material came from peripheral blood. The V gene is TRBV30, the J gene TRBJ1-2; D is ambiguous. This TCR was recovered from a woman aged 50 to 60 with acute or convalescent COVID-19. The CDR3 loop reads CAWSVSGQNYGYTF. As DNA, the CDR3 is TGTGCCTGGAGTGTAAGTGGCCAGAACTATGGCTACACCTTC.